The 23 T cell receptor beta chains below all came from one sample that was sequenced in a study of T cell responses to AZD1222 COVID-19 vaccine (TCRdb year 2021). What the time point label conveys for this sample: baseline before first vaccination. The library was prepared using the immunoSEQ multiplex PCR assay. TCRdb obtained this table from immuneACCESS and retained in-frame rearrangements with V and J assigned. These tables miss some clones; where compared with another copy, unresolved V genes account for less than half of the shortfall, and the remainder is unexplained. The sample's own table lists under 150,000 clones. About 2.2% of the sample belongs to the ten largest clones. The material sequenced was peripheral blood. The source is an adult in good health.

This chain links TRBV5-4 with TRBJ2-7; D gene uncertain. The CDR3 has 14 residues. The V end lost 0 bases, the J end lost 2 bases, and 9 bases lay between the germline ends. CDR1 and CDR2 (germline): SGHNT, YYREEE (reference sequence). The CDR3 DNA is TGTGCCAGCAGCTTGGCGACGGCAACCTACGAGCAGTACTTC. Its translation: CASSLATATYEQYF.

The chain recombines TRBV7-8 with TRBJ2-2, with D perhaps TRBD1 (6 bases). Trimming removed 5 bases from V and 6 bases from J, with 16 bases in between. Germline V gives CDR1 SGHVS, CDR2 FQNEAQ. This CDR3 spans 15 amino acids. The CDR3 DNA reads as TGTGCCAGCAGCGACCCGGGACAAAGGTCCGGGGAGCTGTTTTTT. Translating it yields CASSDPGQRSGELFF. Supplemented by reference TRBV7-8 and TRBJ2-2, the full variable domain reads GAGVSQSPRYKVAKRGQDVALRCDPISGHVSLFWYQQALGQGPEFLTYFQNEAQLDKSGLPSDRFFAERPEGSVSTLKIQRTQQEDSAVYLCASSDPGQRSGELFFGEGSRLTVL.

The gene calls are TRBV6-5 and TRBJ1-1, with a tentative D call TRBD1 (5 bases). Deletions cut 6 bases from V and 0 bases from J, with 8 bases between. CDR1 and CDR2 (germline): MNHEY, SVGAGI. The CDR3 covers 13 residues. The CDR3 sequence: CASRTGLNTEAFF. CDR3 DNA: TGTGCCAGCAGAACAGGTTTGAACACTGAAGCTTTCTTT.

The rearrangement links TRBV6-5 to TRBJ2-2; possible D gene TRBD2, 6 bases. Germline-derived CDR1 and CDR2 are MNHEY and SVGAGI. The CDR3 runs 16 residues. The V gene lost 0 bases and the J gene lost 3 bases, with 11 bases spanning the gap. This CDR3 reads CASSYSGGGDTGELFF. In DNA, the CDR3 is TGTGCCAGCAGTTACTCGGGGGGAGGTGACACCGGGGAGCTGTTTTTT.

The chain employs TRBV5-1 and TRBJ2-6, with 11 bases fitting TRBD1. The ends lost 2 bases at V and 0 bases at J; junction bases unmatched: 4. The CDR3 loop spans 18 amino acids. Germline CDR1 and CDR2: SGHRS and YFSETQ. The CDR3 nucleotides are TGCGCCAGCAGCTTATGGGGACAGGGGGACTCTGGGGCCAACGTCCTGACTTTC. Translation: CASSLWGQGDSGANVLTF.

The chain uses TRBV28 and TRBJ1-5; no definite D call. Germline values: CDR1 MDHEN, CDR2 SYDVKM. V was pared by 6 bases and J by 2 bases, with 14 bases between. The CDR3 is 15 amino acids. This CDR3 is CASRTPGMGNQPQHF. The DNA of the CDR3 is TGTGCCAGCAGAACCCCGGGGATGGGCAATCAGCCCCAGCATTTT.

This chain connects TRBV6-5 to TRBJ1-2; D is possibly TRBD1 (5 bases). The CDR3 consists of 13 residues. From germline, CDR1 is MNHEY and CDR2 SVGAGI. The V end was cut by 6 bases, the J end by 8 bases, with 16 bases between. The CDR3, as DNA: TGTGCCAGCAGAACAGGCCTTTTTCGAGGCTACACCTTC. Encoded protein: CASRTGLFRGYTF.

This chain uses TRBV19 with TRBJ1-1; perhaps TRBD1 as D (5 bases). The CDR3 is 16 residues long. Germline V gene data show CDR1 as LNHDA and CDR2 as SQIVND (reference sequence). Trimming removed 1 base at V and 1 base at J, with 13 bases between. CDR3 loop: CASSIGDSPGNTEAFF. CDR3 coding DNA: TGTGCCAGTAGTATAGGGGACTCCCCCGGGAACACTGAAGCTTTCTTT.

This sequence joins TRBV9 and TRBJ1-1, with D tentatively TRBD1 (5 bases). The germline CDR1 and CDR2 sequences are SGDLS and YYNGEE. The CDR3 extends over 14 amino acids. The V and J ends lost 2 bases and 5 bases respectively, with 13 bases between them. The CDR3 region is CASSVAGSGTEAFF. CDR3 nucleotide sequence: TGTGCCAGCAGCGTGGCAGGGTCGGGAACTGAAGCTTTCTTT.

The V and J genes are TRBV27 and TRBJ1-2; no firm D call. Per the germline V gene, CDR1 is MNHEY and CDR2 is SMNVEV (reference sequence). This CDR3 spans 13 amino acids. Trimming left V 6 bases short and J 6 bases short, with 14 bases between. The CDR3 sequence is CASRSRSLDGYTF. In nucleotides, the CDR3 is TGTGCCAGCAGAAGCAGGAGCCTCGATGGCTACACCTTC.

CDR3 DNA: TGCGCCAGCAGCTTGGCAGGCAACTCTAATTCACCCCTCCACTTT. Its translation is CASSLAGNSNSPLHF. This rearrangement joins TRBV5-1 to TRBJ1-6; D gene ambiguous. CDR1 SGHRS and CDR2 YFSETQ come from the germline V gene. The length of the CDR3 is 15 residues. V lost 0 bases, J lost 6 bases, and 10 bases lay in between.

The CDR3 nucleotides read TGTGCCAGCTCGCCCAACAGGGACTCTGGAAACACCATATATTTT. Its translation is CASSPNRDSGNTIYF. This sequence joins TRBV18 and TRBJ1-3, with D possibly TRBD1 on 6 matching bases. This CDR3 spans 15 amino acids. Between the trimmed V and J ends, which lost 6 bases and 0 bases, there was a span of 12 bases. Germline-derived CDR1 and CDR2 are KGHSH and LQKENI.

CDR3 region: CASSSIGTSTDTQYF. CDR3 DNA sequence: TGCGCCAGCAGCTCGATAGGAACTAGCACAGATACGCAGTATTTT. This chain connects TRBV5-1 to TRBJ2-3; D unclear. The V end was cut by 3 bases, the J end by 0 bases, with 11 bases between. The CDR3 has 15 amino acids. Germline V gives CDR1 SGHRS, CDR2 YFSETQ. The whole variable domain, remainder taken from reference TRBV5-1 and TRBJ2-3, is KAGVTQTPRYLIKTRGQQVTLSCSPISGHRSVSWYQQTPGQGLQFLFEYFSETQRNKGNFPGRFSGRQFSNSRSEMNVSTLELGDSALYLCASSSIGTSTDTQYFGPGTRLTVL.

The rearrangement joins TRBV2 to TRBJ1-4; 10 bases align to TRBD1. The CDR3 length is 15 residues. Looked up from germline, CDR1 is SNHLY and CDR2 is FYNNEI. J was trimmed by 8 bases and V by 7 bases; bases with no gene match: 10. This chain's CDR3 is CASTGAGTGEEKLFF. In DNA form, the CDR3 reads TGTGCCAGCACCGGGGCCGGGACAGGGGAGGAAAAACTGTTTTTT.

The J gene is TRBJ2-1, the V gene TRBV10-2; 7 bases are shared with TRBD1. V was clipped by 5 bases and J by 7 bases; unmatched bases: 14. This CDR3 comprises 16 residues. Germline V gives CDR1 WSHSY, CDR2 SAAADI. The CDR3 DNA follows: TGCGCCAGCAGTAACCCGACAGGGTCTTTAGGAAATGAGCAGTTCTTC. The encoded protein is CASSNPTGSLGNEQFF.

The chain uses TRBV11-2 and TRBJ1-5; D unresolved. This CDR3 comprises 14 residues. The germline V and J ends were trimmed by 0 bases and 4 bases, with 7 bases remaining between them. Germline CDR1 and CDR2: SGHAT and FQNNGV. The DNA of the CDR3 is TGTGCCAGCAGCTTAGATCGGGTGAATCAGCCCCAGCATTTT. The encoded protein is CASSLDRVNQPQHF.

The rearrangement uses TRBV30 and TRBJ1-3, with D unclear. The germline V gene has CDR1 GTSNPN and CDR2 SVGIG (reference sequence). The CDR3 contains 13 residues. V was pared by 2 bases and J by 10 bases, with 15 bases between. CDR3 bases: TGTGCCTGGAGTTGGACGGGTACCCGTACCATATATTTT. This gives the protein CAWSWTGTRTIYF. Full variable domain (missing parts from reference TRBV30 and TRBJ1-3): SQTIHQWPATLVQPVGSPLSLECTVEGTSNPNLYWYRQAAGRGLQLLFYSVGIGQISSEVPQNLSASRPQDRQFILSSKKLLLSDSGFYLCAWSWTGTRTIYFGEGSWLTVV.

This sequence joins TRBV9 and TRBJ2-5; 7 bases agree with TRBD2. CDR1 and CDR2 from the germline V gene are SGDLS and YYNGEE. The CDR3 is 12 residues long. V lost 7 bases and J lost 5; bases outside the gene matches: 5. The CDR3 here is CASGGEGETQYF. CDR3 bases: TGTGCCAGCGGCGGGGAGGGGGAGACCCAGTACTTC.

The chain carries TRBV5-1 and TRBJ1-2; a weak D match, TRBD1 (5 bases). The CDR3 is 17 residues long. The ends were cut back, 3 bases at V and 6 bases at J, with 24 bases in the middle. Germline loops: CDR1 SGHRS, CDR2 YFSETQ. The CDR3: CASSWTLAGNTGDGYTF. CDR3 coding DNA: TGCGCCAGCAGCTGGACCTTGGCGGGGAACACGGGGGATGGCTACACCTTC.

The chain joins TRBV28 to TRBJ1-4; 7 bases match TRBD1. J lost 2 bases, V lost 5 bases, and 8 bases had no gene match. CDR1 MDHEN and CDR2 SYDVKM come from the germline V gene. There are 16 residues in the CDR3. CDR3 sequence reads: CASSIAGGRTNEKLFF. The CDR3 bases are TGTGCCAGCAGTATCGCAGGGGGTAGGACTAATGAAAAACTGTTTTTT. Full variable domain (missing parts from reference TRBV28 and TRBJ1-4): DVKVTQSSRYLVKRTGEKVFLECVQDMDHENMFWYRQDPGLGLRLIYFSYDVKMKEKGDIPEGYSVSREKKERFSLILESASTNQTSMYLCASSIAGGRTNEKLFFGSGTQLSVL.

The V call is TRBV10-1, the J call TRBJ1-1, with a weak D call TRBD1 (6 bases). Germline V gene lookup returns CDR1 WNHNN and CDR2 SYGVQD (reference sequence). The CDR3 is 14 residues long. The V end was cut by 5 bases, the J end by 0 bases, with 10 bases between. Here the CDR3 DNA reads TGCGCCAGCAGTCTGGACAGATTGAACACTGAAGCTTTCTTT. Protein: CASSLDRLNTEAFF.

This chain uses TRBV28 with TRBJ1-5, with a weak D call TRBD1 (6 bases). The germline V gene encodes CDR1 MDHEN and CDR2 SYDVKM. Trimming shortened V by 5 bases and J by 0 bases, and 14 bases separated the two germline ends. The CDR3 totals 16 residues. The CDR3 DNA sequence: TGTGCCAGCAGTGTACAGGGTGACTATAGCAATCAGCCCCAGCATTTT. Amino acids: CASSVQGDYSNQPQHF. The full variable domain, completed using reference TRBV28 and TRBJ1-5, is DVKVTQSSRYLVKRTGEKVFLECVQDMDHENMFWYRQDPGLGLRLIYFSYDVKMKEKGDIPEGYSVSREKKERFSLILESASTNQTSMYLCASSVQGDYSNQPQHFGDGTRLSIL.

The chain joins TRBV19 to TRBJ2-3; the D call may be TRBD1 or TRBD2 (6 bases each). The CDR3 spans 14 residues. The V end lost 5 bases, the J end lost 6 bases, and 15 bases lay between the germline ends. Looked up from germline, CDR1 is LNHDA and CDR2 is SQIVND (reference sequence). The CDR3 region is CASSHNTGADTQYF. Written as DNA, the CDR3 is TGTGCCAGTAGTCATAATACGGGGGCGGATACGCAGTATTTT.